The T cell receptor (beta chain) under discussion was sequenced for a study of T-cell memory formation after mild COVID-19. The overall study: For the most part, TCR clusters were specific to one donor.

One entry per CDR3 protein results from TCRdb running MiXCR on the 5' RACE reads. The sample consists of hundreds of thousands of distinct CDR3 sequences, roughly 13% of them appearing once. The CDR3 totals 16 residues. Sequenced sample: PBMCs or a T cell subset sorted from them (not recorded which). This sequence joins TRBV21-1 and TRBJ1-5. TRBV21-1 is assigned pseudogene status. This sequence was found in a man aged 18 to 35 who had mild COVID-19 (a few samples of this study predate the infection). Cell type and time point are not known. CDR3 coding DNA: TGTGCCAGCAGCAAGGCCGGGACCGCCCTAAATCGGCCCCAGCATTTT. This codes for CASSKAGTALNRPQHF.